What follows are 30 T cell receptor beta chains derived from one specimen sequenced in a study of blood T cells in healthy people across ages (dated by TCRdb to between 2014 and 2017). The library was produced with 5' RACE. For sequencing, an Illumina HiSeq 2500 was employed. The second PCR ran for roughly 7 to 12 cycles and used a J-beta primer mix along with a sample-barcoded 5' primer. Starting from the raw public reads, TCRdb applied fastp trimming at Q25, assembled clones with MiXCR and retained in-frame beta chains. Rows with a matching CDR3 protein are joined into one entry that keeps the most common DNA and genes. Here the sample has about 900,000 distinct CDR3 sequences; roughly 60% occur a single time. The ten largest clones add up to roughly 26% of the sample. The material sequenced was blood. Receptors were obtained from a young man in good health.

The V and J genes are TRBV6-5 and TRBJ2-3, with D tentatively TRBD2 (6 bases). The V and J ends lost 5 bases and 4 bases respectively, with 16 bases between them. The CDR3 totals 15 residues. The germline V gene encodes CDR1 MNHEY and CDR2 SVGAGI. The CDR3 DNA is TGTGCCAGCAGTCGACTGGCGGAGGGTTCAGATACGCAGTATTTT. Translated: CASSRLAEGSDTQYF.

This clonotype has at least ten counts. CDR3: CASSLPADTQYF. DNA for the CDR3: TGTGCCAGCAGCTTACCCGCGGATACGCAGTATTTT. The rearrangement uses TRBV7-2 and TRBJ2-3, with D unclear. The CDR3 covers 12 residues. The V end was cut by 2 bases, the J end by 6 bases, with 6 bases between. Germline lookup yields CDR1 SGHTA and CDR2 FQGNSA.

This clonotype was counted a single time. This CDR3 is CASSQENSLVGGQGAYEQYF. CDR3 DNA sequence: TGCGCCAGCAGCCAAGAGAATTCCTTAGTTGGTGGACAGGGGGCTTACGAGCAGTACTTC. This chain joins TRBV4-1 and TRBJ2-7; 11 bases agree with TRBD1. Unmatched junction bases numbered 17, after V lost 0 bases and J lost 4 bases. CDR1 and CDR2 (germline): MGHRA, YSYEKL. This CDR3 is built from 20 residues.

This clonotype was seen a handful of times. J is TRBJ1-2 and V is TRBV29-1; 10 bases agree with TRBD1. The V and J ends lost 1 base and 4 bases, in that order; junction bases with no gene match: 6. The CDR3 extends over 15 amino acids. Germline V lookup: CDR1 SQVTM, CDR2 ANQGSEA. CDR3: CSVEGRDRGSYGYTF. CDR3 DNA: TGCAGCGTTGAAGGCCGGGACAGGGGCTCCTATGGCTACACCTTC.

The chain carries TRBV28 and TRBJ1-5; 9 bases align to TRBD1. The junction had 5 bases not matched to a gene; V was cut back by 5 bases and J by 6 bases. The CDR3 sequence is 14 residues long. The V gene's germline CDR1 is MDHEN and CDR2 SYDVKM. For the CDR3, the DNA is TGTGCCAGCAGTCGACAGGGGGGTGGTCAGCCCCAGCATTTT. Translated: CASSRQGGGQPQHF.

The J gene is TRBJ2-7, the V gene TRBV6-1, with 8 nucleotides matching TRBD2. The CDR3 has 15 residues. V was clipped by 4 bases and J by 1 base; unmatched bases: 6. CDR1 is MNHNS and CDR2 is SASEGT in the germline V gene. For the CDR3, the DNA is TGTGCCAGCAGTGGCTTACGGGGGGGGTCCTACGAGCAGTACTTC. Amino acids: CASSGLRGGSYEQYF.

This clonotype was found a few times. The chain couples TRBV6-5 to TRBJ2-7; 9 bases map to TRBD2. The tail of the sequence fits TRBJ2-5 better, so the J call may be wrong. The CDR3 consists of 16 residues. Germline V gene lookup returns CDR1 MNHEY and CDR2 SVGAGI. In DNA form, the CDR3 reads TGTGCCAGCAGTTATCGTCCGGCTAGCGGGGAACAGACCCAGTACTTC. Its translation is CASSYRPASGEQTQYF.

Ten or more counts support this clonotype. This rearrangement joins TRBV10-3 to TRBJ2-3; D remains ambiguous. Deletions cut 5 bases from V and 5 bases from J, with 8 bases between. There are 12 residues in the CDR3. Per germline, CDR1 ENHRY and CDR2 SYGVKD. The CDR3 DNA is TGTGCCATCAGTCGCTCCGAAGATACGCAGTATTTT. Encoded protein: CAISRSEDTQYF.

The V and J genes are TRBV27 and TRBJ2-1, with a possible D match to TRBD2 (5 bases). Looked up from germline, CDR1 is MNHEY and CDR2 is SMNVEV (reference sequence). CDR3 length: 15 residues. V was shortened by 3 bases and J by 0 bases, with 9 bases between the two germline ends. CDR3 loop: CASSFLGSSYNEQFF. In DNA, the CDR3 is TGTGCCAGCAGTTTTTTGGGGAGCTCCTACAATGAGCAGTTCTTC.

This clonotype was recorded only once. This chain links TRBV7-9 with TRBJ1-4; 11 bases are shared with TRBD1. Trimming at V came to 5 bases and at J to 7 bases, leaving 6 bases not matched to a gene. Germline CDR1 and CDR2: SEHNR and FQNEAQ (reference sequence). The CDR3 is 15 amino acids. CDR3 region: CASSPRDRGGEKLFF. The DNA for the CDR3 is TGTGCCAGCAGCCCACGGGACAGGGGGGGTGAAAAACTGTTTTTT.

The chain carries TRBV6-2 or TRBV6-3 and TRBJ2-3; possible D gene TRBD1, 6 bases. Trimming stripped 1 base from V and 3 bases from J, with 11 bases between. Germline CDR1 and CDR2: MNHEY and SVGEGT. The CDR3 sequence is 15 residues long. The CDR3 DNA reads TGTGCCAGCAGTTACTTGAACAGGGCAACAGATACGCAGTATTTT. The encoded protein is CASSYLNRATDTQYF.

As DNA, the CDR3 is TGCAGTGCTCCAGACAGGGGGCGGGACAATCAGCCCCAGCATTTT. This encodes CSAPDRGRDNQPQHF. This rearrangement joins TRBV20-1 to TRBJ1-5, with 10 bases identical to TRBD1. The CDR3 extends over 15 amino acids. V trimming: 5 bases; J trimming: 3 bases; junction bases outside the gene matches: 7. The V gene's germline CDR1 is DFQATT and CDR2 SNEGSKA (reference sequence).

V is TRBV5-1 and J is TRBJ2-1; no reliable D call. Germline V CDR1 and CDR2: SGHRS, YFSETQ. This CDR3 comprises 16 residues. Trimming left V 0 bases short and J 2 bases short, with 12 bases between. CDR3 sequence (DNA): TGCGCCAGCAGCTTGGCCTCTGTTAGCCCCTACAATGAGCAGTTCTTC. Residues: CASSLASVSPYNEQFF.

The sample holds a few counts of this clonotype. The chain uses TRBV14 and TRBJ2-5; a possible D gene is TRBD2 (5 bases). The V end lost 2 bases, the J end lost 5 bases, and 6 bases lay between the germline ends. CDR1 and CDR2 from the germline V gene are SGHDN and FVKESK. The CDR3 consists of 12 residues. The CDR3 loop reads CASSQWEETQYF. CDR3 sequence (DNA): TGTGCCAGCAGCCAATGGGAGGAGACCCAGTACTTC.

This chain links TRBV5-1 with TRBJ2-5; a possible D gene is TRBD1 (6 bases). Deletions cut 4 bases from V and 1 base from J, with 14 bases between. Germline loops: CDR1 SGHRS, CDR2 YFSETQ. CDR3 length: 15 residues. The CDR3 DNA reads as TGCGCCAGCAGCCCACAGGGAGAGGTCCAAGAGACCCAGTACTTC. It codes for CASSPQGEVQETQYF. The full variable domain, in which reference TRBV5-1 and TRBJ2-5 provide the parts outside the CDR3, is KAGVTQTPRYLIKTRGQQVTLSCSPISGHRSVSWYQQTPGQGLQFLFEYFSETQRNKGNFPGRFSGRQFSNSRSEMNVSTLELGDSALYLCASSPQGEVQETQYFGPGTRLLVL.

CDR3 DNA sequence: TGCAGTGCTAGAGCGGGGGGGTTCTCCTACGAGCAGTACTTC. Encoded protein: CSARAGGFSYEQYF. The rearrangement links TRBV20-1 to TRBJ2-7; 8 bases match TRBD2. The germline gives CDR1 DFQATT, CDR2 SNEGSKA (reference sequence). The CDR3 is 14 residues long. The trim removed 1 base at V and 0 bases at J, leaving 2 bases unmatched.

The chain uses TRBV4-3 and TRBJ1-1; D gene uncertain. The CDR3 is made up of 15 amino acids. Trimming took 1 base from V and 1 from J, leaving 10 bases between them. Germline V CDR1 and CDR2: LGHNA, YSLEER. Here the CDR3 reads CASSQVSLANTEAFF. DNA of the CDR3: TGCGCCAGCAGCCAAGTGTCGTTAGCGAACACTGAAGCTTTCTTT.

This sequence joins TRBV6-4 and TRBJ1-5; 8 bases match TRBD1. The ends lost 7 bases at V and 6 bases at J; junction bases unmatched: 2. The CDR3 runs 12 residues. The germline V gene has CDR1 MRHNA and CDR2 SNTAGT. The CDR3 nucleotides read TGTGCCAGCAAAGACAGGGGTCAGCCCCAGCATTTT. Protein sequence: CASKDRGQPQHF.

V gene TRBV27 combines with J gene TRBJ2-5; TRBD1 aligns across 8 bases. Germline V gene lookup returns CDR1 MNHEY and CDR2 SMNVEV (reference sequence). After removal of 3 bases from V and 2 bases from J, the junction contained 11 bases not matched to a gene. The CDR3 has 17 amino acids. The CDR3 bases are TGTGCCAGCAGTTTTCAATGGACAGGGCAATTACAAGAGACCCAGTACTTC. This sequence encodes CASSFQWTGQLQETQYF.

This clonotype was observed a handful of times. This CDR3 reads CASSHRDRAYNEQFF. CDR3 in DNA: TGTGCCAGCAGCCACCGGGACAGGGCTTACAATGAGCAGTTCTTC. This chain uses TRBV3-1 with TRBJ2-1; 9 bases are a match to TRBD1. Germline V gives CDR1 LGHDT, CDR2 YNNKEL (reference sequence). This CDR3 has 15 amino acids. After removal of 3 bases from V and 4 bases from J, the junction contained 4 bases not matched to a gene.

The chain joins TRBV27 to TRBJ2-7, with D tentatively TRBD2 (6 bases). The CDR3 contains 13 residues. CDR1 is MNHEY, CDR2 SMNVEV, per germline (reference sequence). V was clipped by 8 bases and J by 6 bases, with 17 bases between them. CDR3 in DNA: TGTGCCAGCCGTGGAGGGTTGAGTTCCGAGCAGTACTTC. This translates into CASRGGLSSEQYF.

The genes are TRBV3-1 and TRBJ2-1; TRBD2 matches 14 bases. In germline, CDR1 is LGHDT, CDR2 YNNKEL (reference sequence). The CDR3 is 17 amino acids. With 3 bases clipped from V and 8 bases from J, the junction kept 9 bases outside the gene matches. The CDR3 here is CASSHSRPGLAGDEQFF. In nucleotides, the CDR3 is TGTGCCAGCAGCCACTCCCGACCGGGACTAGCGGGGGATGAGCAGTTCTTC.

The gene calls are TRBV7-9 and TRBJ2-7, with D hard to call. The CDR3 length is 14 residues. V was cut by 3 bases and J by 5 bases, with 14 bases left in between. CDR1 and CDR2 (germline): SEHNR, FQNEAQ (reference sequence). Written as DNA, the CDR3 is TGTGCCAGCAGCTTTAACCAGCAGGAGCACGAGCAGTACTTC. Encoded protein: CASSFNQQEHEQYF.

The genes are TRBV7-2 and TRBJ2-1; D may be TRBD2 (5 bases). The V and J ends lost 2 bases and 10 bases respectively, with 12 bases between them. This CDR3 region has 13 residues. Germline-derived CDR1 and CDR2 are SGHTA and FQGNSA. The CDR3 spells CASSLPGTYEQFF. The CDR3 DNA follows: TGTGCCAGCAGCTTACCGGGAACCTACGAGCAGTTCTTC.

This clonotype was counted a few times. This chain uses TRBV12-3 or TRBV12-4 with TRBJ2-7; D perhaps matches TRBD1 (5 bases). The CDR3 sequence is 14 residues long. Trimming left V 5 bases short and J 0 bases short, with 11 bases between. CDR3 nucleotides: TGTGCCAGCAGTCTCCGACAGTCCTCCTACGAGCAGTACTTC. This gives the protein CASSLRQSSYEQYF.

DNA for the CDR3: TGCGCCAGCAGCCTATACGGGGGGTACCAAGAGACCCAGTACTTC. This gives the protein CASSLYGGYQETQYF. The rearrangement links TRBV5-1 to TRBJ2-5; TRBD2 matches at 7 bases. V trimming: 4 bases; J trimming: 0 bases; junction bases outside the gene matches: 6. CDR3 length: 15 amino acids. Germline lookup yields CDR1 SGHRS and CDR2 YFSETQ.

V is TRBV20-1 and J is TRBJ1-2, with D unresolved. CDR3 length equals 13 residues. V dropped 7 bases and J dropped 6 bases, with 18 bases sitting between them. The germline V gene has CDR1 DFQATT and CDR2 SNEGSKA (reference sequence). The CDR3 DNA reads as TGCAGTGTTGCTCCCTCGGGAGTGGATGGCTACACCTTC. Its protein is CSVAPSGVDGYTF.

The V and J genes are TRBV15 and TRBJ2-1; the D call may be TRBD1 or TRBD2 (6 bases each). The V end was cut by 5 bases, the J end by 9 bases, with 23 bases between. Germline-derived CDR1 and CDR2 are LNHNV and YYDKDF (reference sequence). This CDR3 spans 16 amino acids. CDR3 region: CATSQRPGALPIEQFF. For the CDR3, the DNA is TGTGCCACCAGCCAACGCCCGGGGGCACTCCCAATTGAGCAGTTCTTC.

This chain uses TRBV29-1 with TRBJ2-3; TRBD2 is a possible D gene (5 bases). The ends were cut back, 2 bases at V and 2 bases at J, with 20 bases in the middle. The CDR3 loop spans 17 amino acids. Germline V gives CDR1 SQVTM, CDR2 ANQGSEA. The CDR3 DNA is TGCAGCGTTGAAAGCCTTGGACTTGCCGGGCCCACAGATACGCAGTATTTT. It codes for CSVESLGLAGPTDTQYF.

The sample holds a few counts of this clonotype. This sequence joins TRBV29-1 and TRBJ2-4; the D gene is possibly TRBD1 (5 bases). The end of the DNA fits TRBJ2-7 better, so the J call may be wrong. Germline values: CDR1 SQVTM, CDR2 ANQGSEA. CDR3 length: 12 residues. This CDR3 reads CSVEQGSHEQYF. The DNA of the CDR3 is TGCAGCGTTGAGCAGGGTTCCCACGAGCAGTACTTC.